Described below is a single T cell receptor (beta chain) sequence and its context. This clonotype was recorded many times. There is no known antigen for this receptor. Per-base qualities were not stored, and no clone one base away is much larger. The source of the sample is a study of CD8 T cells in ankylosing spondylitis (TCRdb year 2017). For the wider study: To find TCR variants linked to disease, the study profiled T cell receptor beta repertoires in ankylosing spondylitis patients and healthy donors. The full study cohort was made up of about two dozen ankylosing spondylitis patients and approximately 100 healthy donors. Samples of peripheral blood were taken, and for ankylosing spondylitis patients, synovial fluid was collected as well. The full study reports these points: Some motif variants had previously been reported in the synovial fluid and blood of reactive arthritis patients, which suggests shared mechanisms of disease initiation. According to the report, matched synovial fluid samples from ankylosing spondylitis patients were significantly enriched for the disease-linked clones. The disease-linked clones showed a CD8+ phenotype and occurred at relatively low frequencies in peripheral blood. Blood from ankylosing spondylitis patients appeared to be characterized by a TCR beta motif composed of under ten highly homologous amino acid variants.

Sequenced on an Illumina HiSeq 2500. Quantitative 5'-RACE with molecular barcodes was the method used to prepare the TCR beta libraries. The paper's data handling went like this. A new computational method, built on a probabilistic model of VDJ rearrangement, was used to identify disease-linked TCR variants. TCRdb trimmed public reads at Q25 via fastp, called clones via MiXCR and kept in-frame beta chains. Merged by CDR3 protein, the rows form single entries marked with the most common genes and DNA. The V and J calls here are based on TCRdb, not the publication. The sample records some 130,000 distinct CDR3 sequences, approximately 10% of which are singletons. Approximately 3.4% of the sample rests with the top ten. Sample: blood, either unsorted or a sorted T cell fraction (not recorded which). The sequence was collected from a male donor with ankylosing spondylitis or in good health (not recorded which).

The DNA reads as follows: TGTGCCAGCAGTGAATTCTGGGCCCGGAACACCGGGGAGCTGTTTTTT. Its coded protein is CASSEFWARNTGELFF. This chain joins TRBV6-1 to TRBJ2-2, with the identity of the D gene unclear. Measured from the cysteine to the phenylalanine, the CDR3 is 16 residues long. Only the CDR3 DNA stays, 48 bases, in frame from base 1. CDR1 MNHNS and CDR2 SASEGT are derived from the germline V gene. Deletion took 2 bases off V and 1 base off J, with a span of 11 bases between the germline ends.